Shown below are 9 T cell receptor beta chains from a single sample sequenced in a study of blood T cell repertoires in COVID-19. Profiled with immunoSEQ multiplex PCR; TCRdb holds only in-frame clones, not every one. The table has fewer than 95,000 clones, almost 90% seen once; the top ten hold roughly 4.8%. Material for sequencing was peripheral blood. These receptors were obtained from a woman of 80 years or more with acute or convalescent COVID-19.

This chain joins TRBV14 and TRBJ1-2, with D unclear. Germline assignment: CDR1 SGHDN and CDR2 FVKESK. The ends were cut back, 0 bases at V and 4 bases at J, with 6 bases in the middle. This CDR3 is built from 13 residues. This CDR3 reads CASSQEAGYGYTF. Written as DNA, the CDR3 is TGTGCCAGCAGCCAAGAGGCGGGCTATGGCTACACCTTC.

This clone was seen only a few times. V is TRBV28 and J is TRBJ1-2; D might be TRBD1 (5 bases). CDR3 size: 13 residues. CDR1 is MDHEN, CDR2 SYDVKM, per germline. The ends were cut back, 4 bases at V and 7 bases at J, with 13 bases in the middle. Written as DNA, the CDR3 is TGTGCCAGCAGTTCCCTGGTCGGGGGTGGCTACACCTTC. It yields the protein CASSSLVGGGYTF.

The chain links TRBV3-1 (or the pseudogene TRBV3-2) to TRBJ1-1, with D hard to call. The CDR3 runs 15 residues. Between the trimmed V and J ends, which lost 8 bases and 0 bases, there was a span of 16 bases. Germline V CDR1 and CDR2: LGHDT, YNNKEL (reference sequence). This CDR3 is CASRTHSSLNTEAFF. The CDR3 nucleotides are TGTGCCAGCCGAACCCACAGTAGTTTGAACACTGAAGCTTTCTTT.

The CDR3 region has the DNA TGCGCCAGCAGCTTGCCGGGACAGGGTACCGGGGAGCTGTTTTTT. Translated: CASSLPGQGTGELFF. The rearrangement uses TRBV5-1 and TRBJ2-2; 9 nucleotides align to TRBD1. The V gene's germline CDR1 is SGHRS and CDR2 YFSETQ. Trimming cost V 1 base and J 5 bases; bases outside gene matches: 3. The CDR3 loop spans 15 amino acids.

The chain has TRBV6-1 and TRBJ1-6; no clear D gene. The germline V and J ends were trimmed by 0 bases and 0 bases, with 6 bases remaining between them. Germline CDR1 is MNHNS and CDR2 is SASEGT. The CDR3 runs to 16 residues. CDR3 sequence reads: CASSEALSSYNSPLHF. CDR3 bases: TGTGCCAGCAGTGAAGCTCTTAGCTCCTATAATTCACCCCTCCACTTT.

The CDR3 reads CASSLPPGGSNEAFF. The CDR3 DNA is TGCGCCAGCAGCTTGCCTCCAGGGGGGTCGAATGAAGCTTTCTTT. The V call is TRBV5-1, the J call TRBJ1-1; 7 bases match TRBD1. Losses at the gene ends were 1 base for V and 7 bases for J; bases not matched to a gene: 10. CDR3 size: 15 residues. The germline CDR1 and CDR2 sequences are SGHRS and YFSETQ.

V and J are TRBV10-2 and TRBJ1-4; D is possibly TRBD1 (5 bases). This CDR3 contains 16 residues. Germline CDR1 reads WSHSY; CDR2 reads SAAADI. Trimming cost V 3 bases and J 2 bases, with 13 bases left between them. CDR3: CASSDFGGVTNEKLFF. The CDR3 nucleotides read TGCGCCAGCAGTGACTTCGGGGGGGTTACTAATGAAAAACTGTTTTTT.

This chain joins TRBV2 and TRBJ2-2; D might be TRBD1 (6 bases). Germline values: CDR1 SNHLY, CDR2 FYNNEI. Trimming removed 8 bases from V and 6 bases from J, with 13 bases in between. This CDR3 spans 13 amino acids. The CDR3 DNA reads as TGTGCCAGCGGGCCCAGGGGTTCCGGGGAGCTGTTTTTT. Protein sequence: CASGPRGSGELFF. Together with reference TRBV2 and TRBJ2-2, the CDR3 gives the full variable domain: EPEVTQTPSHQVTQMGQEVILRCVPISNHLYFYWYRQILGQKVEFLVSFYNNEISEKSEIFDDQFSVERPDGSNFTLKIRSTKLEDSAMYFCASGPRGSGELFFGEGSRLTVL.

The chain combines TRBV5-6 with TRBJ1-4; TRBD1 might be the D (6 bases). Trimming removed 3 bases at V and 0 bases at J, with 12 bases between. Germline V gene sequence: CDR1 SGHDT, CDR2 YYEEEE. The CDR3 spans 16 residues. CDR3: CASSSGTSATNEKLFF. The CDR3 bases are TGTGCCAGCAGCTCCGGGACATCCGCAACTAATGAAAAACTGTTTTTT.